These 16 T cell receptor beta chains originate from one sample sequenced in a study of technical replicates of blood from several donors (dated by TCRdb to about 2017). Library prep was done by the immunoSEQ multiplex PCR assay. The table comes from immuneACCESS by way of TCRdb, which keeps in-frame sequences with V and J called. Part of the clones is missing from these tables; in studies checked, under half for an unresolved V gene and the rest for unknown reasons. This sample lists about 97,000 clones; less than 95% were detected once. Jointly, the top ten make up 0.25% to 0.35% of the sample. Material: T cells isolated from PBMCs. Every receptor here comes from a human donor in good health.

The chain is built from TRBV9 and TRBJ2-7; D is perhaps TRBD2 (6 bases). Per germline, CDR1 SGDLS and CDR2 YYNGEE. The CDR3 spans 15 residues. V shed 4 bases and J shed 5 bases, with 19 bases lying between them. The CDR3 sequence: CASSPSAGLEHEQYF. In nucleotides, the CDR3 is TGTGCCAGCAGCCCCAGCGCGGGGCTAGAACACGAGCAGTACTTC.

This clone showed up just a few times. J is TRBJ1-5 and V is TRBV6-4, with D perhaps matching TRBD1 (5 bases). Trimming stripped 9 bases from V and 4 bases from J, with 13 bases between. Germline CDR1 is MRHNA and CDR2 is SNTAGT. The CDR3 runs 13 residues. The CDR3 is CASSGTVNQPQHF. CDR3 nucleotides: TGTGCCAGTAGCGGGACGGTGAATCAGCCCCAGCATTTT.

The chain recombines TRBV6-5 with TRBJ2-7; the D gene is possibly TRBD2 (6 bases). The V gene's germline CDR1 is MNHEY and CDR2 SVGAGI. The CDR3 has 16 residues. V was trimmed by 0 bases and J by 2 bases, leaving 14 bases between them. Here the CDR3 DNA reads TGTGCCAGCAGTTACTCCTCCGGGAGCCAGACCTACGAGCAGTACTTC. This encodes CASSYSSGSQTYEQYF.

V and J are TRBV6-5 and TRBJ1-1, with D possibly being TRBD1 (5 bases). This CDR3 spans 13 amino acids. The V gene lost 2 bases and the J gene lost 2 bases, with 6 bases spanning the gap. Germline V gives CDR1 MNHEY, CDR2 SVGAGI. CDR3 coding DNA: TGTGCCAGCAGTTACAGGGGAAACACTGAAGCTTTCTTT. Its translation: CASSYRGNTEAFF.

The chain couples TRBV18 to TRBJ2-1; D unresolved. The germline gives CDR1 KGHSH, CDR2 LQKENI. V shed 0 bases and J shed 8 bases, with 5 bases lying between them. The CDR3 covers 12 residues. Here the CDR3 reads CASSPPSHEQFF. CDR3 bases: TGTGCCAGCTCACCACCTAGCCATGAGCAGTTCTTC.

J is TRBJ2-3 and V is TRBV7-3; TRBD2 aligns across 9 bases. The CDR3 contains 14 residues. Germline V lookup: CDR1 SGHTA, CDR2 FQGTGA. V was clipped by 6 bases and J by 6 bases; unmatched bases: 7. The CDR3, as DNA: TGTGCCAGCAGGTTAGCGGGGGCGGCGGATACGCAGTATTTT. As protein: CASRLAGAADTQYF.

CDR3 coding DNA: TGTGCCAGCAGTATTCTAGCGGGAGCGGACGGGGAGCTGTTTTTT. Protein sequence: CASSILAGADGELFF. This chain joins TRBV7-3 and TRBJ2-2, with 10 bases lining up with TRBD2. Per the germline V gene, CDR1 is SGHTA and CDR2 is FQGTGA. This CDR3 is built from 15 residues. V shed 6 bases, J shed 7 bases, and the junction held 8 bases outside the gene matches.

The V call is TRBV7-9, the J call TRBJ2-7, with a tentative D call TRBD1 (5 bases). In germline, CDR1 is SEHNR, CDR2 FQNEAQ (reference sequence). The CDR3 is made up of 14 amino acids. V lost 0 bases, J lost 2 bases, and 8 bases lay in between. This chain's CDR3 is CASSLAAGTYEQYF. The DNA for the CDR3 is TGTGCCAGCAGCTTAGCCGCAGGGACCTACGAGCAGTACTTC. Looking up the rest from reference TRBV7-9 and TRBJ2-7 gives the full variable domain: DTGVSQNPRHKITKRGQNVTFRCDPISEHNRLYWYRQTLGQGPEFLTYFQNEAQLEKSRLLSDRFSAERPKGSFSTLEIQRTEQGDSAMYLCASSLAAGTYEQYFGPGTRLTVT.

The CDR3 coding sequence is TGTGCCAGCAGCTTGCAGGGGGGCAATCAGCCCCAGCATTTT. Its protein product is CASSLQGGNQPQHF. V is TRBV5-4 and J is TRBJ1-5, with 7 bases lining up with TRBD1. In germline, CDR1 is SGHNT, CDR2 YYREEE (reference sequence). The V and J ends lost 1 base and 2 bases, in that order; junction bases with no gene match: 0. This CDR3 is built from 14 residues.

The chain combines TRBV5-1 with TRBJ2-3; 10 positions match TRBD2. CDR3 length: 16 amino acids. V was pared by 0 bases and J by 1 base, with 2 bases of the junction left unmatched. Germline lookup yields CDR1 SGHRS and CDR2 YFSETQ. CDR3 region: CASSLVGLAGTDTQYF. The CDR3 nucleotides read TGCGCCAGCAGCTTGGTCGGACTAGCGGGCACAGATACGCAGTATTTT.

This clone was observed once. The junction shows a germline mismatch at one end, possibly a read error. The genes are TRBV6-1 and TRBJ1-2; D is unclear. Germline CDR1 MNHNS, CDR2 SASEGT. This CDR3 contains 12 residues. The CDR3 spells CASSESFVDCHF. CDR3 DNA sequence: TGTGCCAGCAGTGAATCTTTCGTAGACTGCCACTTC.

This chain connects TRBV4-3 to TRBJ2-1; 9 bases fit TRBD2. The CDR3 runs 16 residues. The J segment lost 7 bases and the V segment lost 1 base, leaving 8 bases of the junction unmatched. Germline loops: CDR1 LGHNA, CDR2 YSLEER. The CDR3 DNA is TGCGCCAGCAGCCAAGGGTGGCGGGAGGGCTTTAATGAGCAGTTCTTC. This sequence encodes CASSQGWREGFNEQFF.

The V call is TRBV28, the J call TRBJ1-2; D is undetermined. V lost 2 bases and J 4 bases, leaving 8 bases between the germline ends. CDR1 is MDHEN, CDR2 SYDVKM, per germline. The CDR3 has 13 amino acids. This chain's CDR3 is CASSLDHSYGYTF. The CDR3 DNA sequence: TGTGCCAGCAGTTTAGACCACAGCTATGGCTACACCTTC.

The V and J genes are TRBV4-3 and TRBJ2-2, with 9 bases lining up with TRBD2. Germline loops: CDR1 LGHNA, CDR2 YSLEER. V lost 6 bases to trimming and J lost 6 bases; unmatched junction nucleotides: 8. CDR3 size: 15 residues. The CDR3 loop reads CASSRVAGVAGELFF. CDR3 in DNA: TGCGCCAGCAGTCGAGTAGCGGGAGTAGCCGGGGAGCTGTTTTTT.

The chain recombines TRBV13 with TRBJ2-3, with 7 positions matching TRBD1. The CDR3 has 13 residues. Germline CDR1 reads PRHDT; CDR2 reads FYEKMQ (reference sequence). Trimming at V came to 9 bases and at J to 1 base, leaving 4 bases not matched to a gene. The CDR3 reads CASTQGGTDTQYF. The CDR3 DNA reads as TGTGCCAGTACTCAGGGGGGCACAGATACGCAGTATTTT.

The chain employs TRBV11-3 and TRBJ1-1, with D unclear. Trimming removed 7 bases from V and 1 base from J, with 13 bases in between. Germline V lookup: CDR1 SGHNT, CDR2 YENEEA. The CDR3 is 14 residues long. DNA of the CDR3: TGTGCCAGCACTGCTTGGAGAGGGAACACTGAAGCTTTCTTT. Translated, it gives CASTAWRGNTEAFF.